This T cell receptor (beta chain) appears in the sequencing data of a study of regulatory T cells in long-lasting Graves disease. HTBI primers from iRepertoire and Arm-PCR of CDR3 regions yielded the TCR beta libraries. TCRdb reanalysed the multiplex PCR reads using MiXCR and keeps one entry per CDR3 protein. The sample includes about 560,000 distinct CDR3 sequences, more than 15% of them seen just once. V was shortened by 0 bases and J by 4 bases, with 13 bases between the two germline ends. CDR1 is DFQATT and CDR2 is SNEGSKA in the germline V gene (reference sequence). CDR3 length: 14 amino acids. The time point is: newly diagnosed GD, antithyroid drugs for less than 3 months. The TCR library was made from RNA extracted from PBMCs. This clonotype was counted ten times or more. The data also belong to a second study, concerning T cells in Graves' hyperthyroidism and ophthalmopathy.

The sample here was peripheral blood mononuclear cells (PBMCs), taken at new diagnosis, from a patient treated with antithyroid drugs. The sequence derives from a man between 18 and 29 years old with Graves disease. This chain joins TRBV20-1 and TRBJ2-7; D may be TRBD2 (5 bases). The CDR3: CSARDLASGYEQYF. CDR3 in DNA: TGCAGTGCTAGAGATCTAGCCTCCGGGTACGAGCAGTACTTC.